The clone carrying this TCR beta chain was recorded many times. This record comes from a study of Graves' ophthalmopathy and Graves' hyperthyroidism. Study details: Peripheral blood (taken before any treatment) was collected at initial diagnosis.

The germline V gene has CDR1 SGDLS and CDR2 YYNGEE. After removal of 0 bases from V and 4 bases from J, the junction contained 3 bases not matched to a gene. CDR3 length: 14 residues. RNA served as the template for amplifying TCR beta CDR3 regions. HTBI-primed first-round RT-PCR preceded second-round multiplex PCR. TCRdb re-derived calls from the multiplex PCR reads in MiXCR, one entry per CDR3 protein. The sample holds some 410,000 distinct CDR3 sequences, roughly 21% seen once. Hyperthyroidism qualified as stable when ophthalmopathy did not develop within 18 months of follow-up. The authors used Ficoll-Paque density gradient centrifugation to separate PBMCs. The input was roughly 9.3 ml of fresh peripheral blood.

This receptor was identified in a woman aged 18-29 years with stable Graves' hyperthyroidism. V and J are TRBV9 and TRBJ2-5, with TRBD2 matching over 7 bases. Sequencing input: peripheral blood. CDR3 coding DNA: TGTGCCAGCAGCGTAGTTCCGGGGGGAGAGACCCAGTACTTC. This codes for CASSVVPGGETQYF. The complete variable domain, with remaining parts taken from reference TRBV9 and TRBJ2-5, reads DSGVTQTPKHLITATGQRVTLRCSPRSGDLSVYWYQQSLDQGLQFLIQYYNGEERAKGNILERFSAQQFPDLHSELNLSSLELGDSALYFCASSVVPGGETQYFGPGTRLLVL.